The 32 T cell receptor beta chains in this list originate from one sample, sequenced in a study of cytomegalovirus exposure and HLA in healthy donors. The PCR had 60 Vbeta and 13 Jbeta primers. The assay was immunoSEQ multiplex PCR, and TCRdb's table has in-frame clones only and misses some. The repertoire holds about 73,000 clones, roughly 82% seen once, with roughly an eighth in the top ten. Sequenced material: PBMCs. Receptors originate from a man between 65 and 85 years old in good health and CMV-seronegative.

The chain has TRBV25-1 and TRBJ1-4, with D maybe TRBD1 (6 bases). The length of the CDR3 is 13 residues. The V end lost 11 bases, the J end lost 4 bases, and 14 bases lay between the germline ends. The V gene's germline CDR1 is MGHDK and CDR2 SYGVNS. Here the CDR3 DNA reads TGTGCCGTACAGGGAAAGAATAATGAAAAACTGTTTTTT. It translates to CAVQGKNNEKLFF.

This chain uses TRBV6-5 with TRBJ1-1, with D possibly being TRBD1 (6 bases). V was shortened by 5 bases and J by 12 bases, with 22 bases between the two germline ends. From germline, CDR1 is MNHEY and CDR2 SVGAGI. The CDR3 covers 14 residues. The CDR3 sequence is CASSDQGGGRVTFF. The CDR3 bases are TGTGCCAGCAGTGATCAGGGTGGGGGCAGGGTGACTTTCTTT.

This clone was counted between two and nine times. This chain uses TRBV6-5 with TRBJ2-3; 9 nucleotides align to TRBD1. Germline values: CDR1 MNHEY, CDR2 SVGAGI. This CDR3 spans 14 amino acids. Trimming at V came to 5 bases and at J to 9 bases, leaving 9 bases not matched to a gene. Here the CDR3 reads CASSTGTGKGTQYF. The CDR3, as DNA: TGTGCCAGCAGTACCGGGACAGGGAAGGGAACGCAGTATTTT.

This rearrangement joins TRBV19 to TRBJ1-1; TRBD1 matches 7 bases. This CDR3 has 18 residues. Germline CDR1 LNHDA, CDR2 SQIVND (reference sequence). Germline trimming cut 9 bases from V and 0 bases from J; bases unmatched to any gene: 19. CDR3 bases: TGTGCCAGCGCGAACCAGGTAACAGGGGCTCCCCTGAACACTGAAGCTTTCTTT. Its translation is CASANQVTGAPLNTEAFF. Supplemented by reference TRBV19 and TRBJ1-1, the full variable domain reads DGGITQSPKYLFRKEGQNVTLSCEQNLNHDAMYWYRQDPGQGLRLIYYSQIVNDFQKGDIAEGYSVSREKKESFPLTVTSAQKNPTAFYLCASANQVTGAPLNTEAFFGQGTRLTVV.

V usage is TRBV30 and J usage is TRBJ2-7; 7 nucleotides match TRBD2. This CDR3 has 11 amino acids. The germline CDR1 and CDR2 sequences are GTSNPN and SVGIG (reference sequence). The trim removed 3 bases at V and 6 bases at J, leaving 2 bases unmatched. The CDR3 here is CAWSLAAEQYF. The CDR3 DNA reads TGTGCCTGGAGCCTAGCGGCCGAGCAGTACTTC.

The V and J genes are TRBV27 and TRBJ2-1; 7 bases match TRBD2. The junction had 8 bases not matched to a gene; V was cut back by 2 bases and J by 4 bases. In germline, CDR1 is MNHEY, CDR2 SMNVEV (reference sequence). The CDR3 has 16 residues. The CDR3 is CASSLGGLVGYNEQFF. The CDR3 nucleotides read TGTGCCAGCAGTTTAGGCGGACTAGTCGGTTACAATGAGCAGTTCTTC.

The chain employs TRBV18 and TRBJ2-2; 7 bases line up with TRBD2. The CDR3 consists of 15 residues. V was clipped by 2 bases and J by 5 bases; unmatched bases: 5. Germline V gives CDR1 KGHSH, CDR2 LQKENI. CDR3 sequence reads: CASSPGLVGTGELFF. As DNA, the CDR3 is TGTGCCAGCTCACCAGGACTAGTAGGGACCGGGGAGCTGTTTTTT.

About this clone itself: The junction and the germline gene differ at one end; a read error may be behind it. CDR3 amino acids: CSSSSNPGLKETQYF. The CDR3 region has the DNA TGTTCCAGCAGCTCCAACCCGGGACTCAAAGAGACCCAGTACTTC. The chain carries TRBV7-9 and TRBJ2-5, with D perhaps matching TRBD2 (6 bases). Germline values: CDR1 SEHNR, CDR2 FQNEAQ (reference sequence). The CDR3 loop spans 15 amino acids.

The chain is built from TRBV18 and TRBJ2-5; 7 positions agree with TRBD2. The length of the CDR3 is 14 residues. Looked up from germline, CDR1 is KGHSH and CDR2 is LQKENI. The V and J ends lost 6 bases and 5 bases, in that order; junction bases with no gene match: 9. CDR3 amino acids: CASSLTSLGETQYF. The CDR3 nucleotides read TGTGCCAGCTCGCTGACTAGCTTAGGGGAGACCCAGTACTTC.

The genes are TRBV11-2 and TRBJ1-5; maybe TRBD1 (5 bases). V lost 5 bases to trimming and J lost 3 bases, with 11 bases between them. This CDR3 comprises 14 residues. Looked up from germline, CDR1 is SGHAT and CDR2 is FQNNGV. CDR3 residues: CASSNTGDNQPQHF. The DNA of the CDR3 is TGTGCCAGCAGCAACACAGGAGACAATCAGCCCCAGCATTTT.

The chain employs TRBV5-1 and TRBJ1-2; 12 positions agree with TRBD1. The J segment lost 10 bases and the V segment lost 4 bases, leaving 14 bases of the junction unmatched. The CDR3 loop spans 16 amino acids. Per the germline V gene, CDR1 is SGHRS and CDR2 is YFSETQ. The DNA of the CDR3 is TGCGCCAGCAGCACCGGGACAGGGGGCGACGTTTGCTCCTACACCTTC. Its translation: CASSTGTGGDVCSYTF.

J is TRBJ2-2 and V is TRBV7-2; 8 bases are shared with TRBD1. Germline V lookup: CDR1 SGHTA, CDR2 FQGNSA. The V segment lost 4 bases and the J segment 3 bases; nucleotides outside the gene matches: 1. The CDR3 has 14 residues. CDR3: CASSSQGDTGELFF. The CDR3 coding sequence is TGTGCCAGCAGCTCACAGGGGGACACCGGGGAGCTGTTTTTT.

The chain couples TRBV7-2 to TRBJ2-1, with 7 bases lining up with TRBD1. Per the germline V gene, CDR1 is SGHTA and CDR2 is FQGNSA. J gave up 6 bases and V 4 bases, and 3 bases lay outside the gene matches. This CDR3 has 13 amino acids. The CDR3 DNA reads TGTGCCAGCAGCTACGGACAGGTCAATGAGCAGTTCTTC. It specifies CASSYGQVNEQFF.

Only one count was recorded for this clone. The V and J genes are TRBV18 and TRBJ2-7; tentative D call: TRBD2 (6 bases). CDR1 is KGHSH, CDR2 LQKENI, per germline. The CDR3 sequence is 12 residues long. The V end lost 4 bases, the J end lost 5 bases, and 9 bases lay between the germline ends. The CDR3 spells CASSQLADEQYF. CDR3 nucleotides: TGTGCCAGCTCACAACTAGCAGACGAGCAGTACTTC.

There are a few counts of this clone. This sequence joins TRBV2 and TRBJ2-5; the match to TRBD2 covers 9 bases. The germline V gene has CDR1 SNHLY and CDR2 FYNNEI. V trimming: 7 bases; J trimming: 1 base; junction bases outside the gene matches: 16. The CDR3 consists of 18 residues. In DNA, the CDR3 is TGTGCCAGCATTGAGTACAGGGCGAGCGGGGGGCCCCAAGAGACCCAGTACTTC. Amino acid sequence: CASIEYRASGGPQETQYF.

This chain connects TRBV11-2 to TRBJ2-1, with D possibly TRBD1 on 6 matching bases. The germline V gene encodes CDR1 SGHAT and CDR2 FQNNGV. CDR3 length: 14 amino acids. Between the trimmed V and J ends, which lost 3 bases and 7 bases, there was a span of 13 bases. The CDR3 DNA follows: TGTGCCAGCAGCTTCGCCTCAGGGGCTAATGAGCAGTTCTTC. As protein: CASSFASGANEQFF.

This chain links TRBV5-1 with TRBJ2-7; 7 bases line up with TRBD1. CDR1 and CDR2 from the germline V gene are SGHRS and YFSETQ. The CDR3 covers 12 residues. V was pared by 4 bases and J by 11 bases, with 9 bases of the junction left unmatched. The CDR3 here is CASSPGTEDEYF. CDR3 bases: TGCGCCAGCAGCCCCGGGACAGAGGATGAGTACTTC. The whole variable domain, filled in from reference TRBV5-1 and TRBJ2-7, reads KAGVTQTPRYLIKTRGQQVTLSCSPISGHRSVSWYQQTPGQGLQFLFEYFSETQRNKGNFPGRFSGRQFSNSRSEMNVSTLELGDSALYLCASSPGTEDEYFGPGTRLTVT.

CDR3 residues: CASSPQGRGNEQYF. Written as DNA, the CDR3 is TGTGCCAGCAGCCCACAGGGGAGAGGAAACGAGCAGTACTTC. The rearrangement uses TRBV6-6 and TRBJ2-7; 7 nucleotides match TRBD1. In germline, CDR1 is MNHNY, CDR2 SVGAGI (reference sequence). The CDR3 has 14 residues. V was pared by 6 bases and J by 5 bases, with 10 bases of the junction left unmatched.

This chain connects TRBV18 to TRBJ2-4; D call uncertain. The CDR3 sequence is 13 residues long. The germline V gene has CDR1 KGHSH and CDR2 LQKENI. Trimming removed 3 bases from V and 5 bases from J, with 8 bases in between. CDR3 sequence: CASSPDAENIQYF. CDR3 DNA sequence: TGTGCCAGCTCACCCGACGCGGAAAACATTCAGTACTTC. The complete variable domain, with remaining parts taken from reference TRBV18 and TRBJ2-4, reads NAGVMQNPRHLVRRRGQEARLRCSPMKGHSHVYWYRQLPEEGLKFMVYLQKENIIDESGMPKERFSAEFPKEGPSILRIQQVVRGDSAAYFCASSPDAENIQYFGAGTRLSVL.

This clone showed up just once. The chain joins TRBV6-5 to TRBJ2-1; D possibly corresponds to TRBD2 (6 bases). CDR1 is MNHEY and CDR2 is SVGAGI in the germline V gene. This CDR3 has 14 residues. V dropped 0 bases and J dropped 8 bases, with 11 bases sitting between them. The CDR3 here is CASSYSGSGDEQFF. CDR3 in DNA: TGTGCCAGCAGTTACTCAGGTTCGGGGGATGAGCAGTTCTTC.

The chain employs TRBV7-8 and TRBJ2-3; 8 bases match TRBD1. Per germline, CDR1 SGHVS and CDR2 FQNEAQ. The CDR3 consists of 14 residues. Trimming removed 5 bases from V and 2 bases from J; junction bases left unmatched: 3. The CDR3 region has the DNA TGTGCCAGCAGCCCGGACAGGGCCACAGATACGCAGTATTTT. It yields the protein CASSPDRATDTQYF.

This chain joins TRBV18 and TRBJ1-1, with D uncertain. Germline assignment: CDR1 KGHSH and CDR2 LQKENI. Trimming removed 3 bases at V and 3 bases at J, with 11 bases between. CDR3 length equals 14 residues. As DNA, the CDR3 is TGTGCCAGCTCACCCGACGCGGGTTACACTGAAGCTTTCTTT. Residues: CASSPDAGYTEAFF.

This rearrangement joins TRBV4-3 to TRBJ2-3, with TRBD2 matching over 11 bases. This CDR3 has 19 amino acids. The ends lost 0 bases at V and 2 bases at J; junction bases unmatched: 10. CDR1 is LGHNA, CDR2 YSLEER, per germline. DNA of the CDR3: TGCGCCAGCAGCCAAGATTGGGGACCGGGACTAGCGGACACAGATACGCAGTATTTT. It encodes CASSQDWGPGLADTDTQYF.

In DNA, the CDR3 is TGCGCCAGCAGCTTACAGGGGGCAGTCGAGACCCAGTACTTC. Its translation is CASSLQGAVETQYF. This chain joins TRBV5-1 and TRBJ2-5; 9 bases agree with TRBD1. After removal of 2 bases from V and 5 bases from J, the junction contained 4 bases not matched to a gene. This CDR3 contains 14 residues. The V gene's germline CDR1 is SGHRS and CDR2 YFSETQ.

This chain joins TRBV7-8 and TRBJ2-3, with a tentative D call TRBD2 (6 bases). The CDR3 sequence is 16 residues long. V lost 5 bases to trimming and J lost 1 base, with 16 bases between them. Germline CDR1 reads SGHVS; CDR2 reads FQNEAQ. CDR3 amino acids: CASSVGGSPGTDTQYF. The CDR3 DNA reads TGTGCCAGCAGCGTGGGGGGATCCCCTGGCACAGATACGCAGTATTTT.

V and J are TRBV7-2 and TRBJ1-1; 8 bases map to TRBD1. Germline CDR1 and CDR2: SGHTA and FQGNSA. Trimming at V came to 3 bases and at J to 5 bases, leaving 8 bases not matched to a gene. CDR3 length equals 15 residues. The CDR3 bases are TGTGCCAGCAGCTTTATGCAGGGGGCGTGGACTGAAGCTTTCTTT. It specifies CASSFMQGAWTEAFF.

The chain joins TRBV11-2 to TRBJ1-1, with 10 bases identical to TRBD1. The CDR3 runs to 17 residues. Germline-derived CDR1 and CDR2 are SGHAT and FQNNGV. V shed 5 bases and J 1 base; nucleotides not matched to a gene: 10. The CDR3 DNA reads TGTGCCAGCAGCCCCGGACAGGGGGAAACGGGGAACACTGAAGCTTTCTTT. Translated, it gives CASSPGQGETGNTEAFF.

This clone appeared a few times. J is TRBJ2-4 and V is TRBV10-1; D uncertain. The CDR3 sequence is 14 residues long. The germline CDR1 and CDR2 sequences are WNHNN and SYGVQD (reference sequence). V was shortened by 3 bases and J by 7 bases, with 13 bases between the two germline ends. This CDR3 reads CASSDGSGSNIQYF. The CDR3, as DNA: TGCGCCAGCAGTGATGGATCAGGATCGAACATTCAGTACTTC.

The chain has TRBV6-6 and TRBJ2-5; 15 bases line up with TRBD2. From germline, CDR1 is MNHNY and CDR2 SVGAGI (reference sequence). The V segment lost 4 bases and the J segment 4 bases; nucleotides outside the gene matches: 1. CDR3 length equals 15 residues. The CDR3 spells CASSSGLAGGETQYF. CDR3 sequence (DNA): TGTGCCAGCAGTTCGGGACTAGCGGGAGGAGAGACCCAGTACTTC.

The V and J genes are TRBV27 and TRBJ2-7, with TRBD2 identical over 9 bases. CDR3 size: 15 residues. V was clipped by 5 bases and J by 2 bases; unmatched bases: 7. The germline V gene encodes CDR1 MNHEY and CDR2 SMNVEV (reference sequence). The CDR3 bases are TGTGCCAGCAGTCCCCTGCGGGGGGGGACCTACGAGCAGTACTTC. Translated: CASSPLRGGTYEQYF.

This clone was detected a few times. This chain uses TRBV27 with TRBJ1-2, with 10 positions matching TRBD1. CDR1 is MNHEY, CDR2 SMNVEV, per germline (reference sequence). This CDR3 region has 15 residues. V was clipped by 5 bases and J by 1 base; unmatched bases: 4. This CDR3 reads CASSPRTGGNYGYTF. As DNA, the CDR3 is TGTGCCAGCAGTCCTCGGACAGGGGGTAACTATGGCTACACCTTC.

The chain uses TRBV12-1 and TRBJ2-5; the table's D call of TRBD2 was not tested on the DNA. TRBV12-1 is a known pseudogene. This CDR3 spans 14 amino acids. DNA for the CDR3: TGTGCCAGCAGCTTTGAACTAGCCAAAGAGACCCAGTACTTC. Its translation is CASSFELAKETQYF.